The table lists the clone carrying this TCR beta chain with many counts. What it binds is not known. These data belong to a study of T cell repertoires in cytomegalovirus infection. Study context: The authors used CMV epitopes that were HLA-C-restricted (recently identified) and HLA-B-restricted (well studied).

Study results and caveats: What dominated the ex vivo response were HLA-C-restricted CMV-specific TCR beta clonotypes. Carriage of CMV together with the relevant HLA was identifiable through cumulative public TCR beta family frequency.

Unmatched junction bases numbered 9, after V lost 0 bases and J lost 4 bases. The germline V gene encodes CDR1 SGHTA and CDR2 FQGNSA. The CDR3 consists of 18 residues. TCRdb recomputed calls from the reads with MiXCR, one row per CDR3 protein. The repertoire consists of around 900,000 distinct CDR3 sequences, with roughly 30% occurring once and the leading ten covering around 15%. The receptor's source is a human donor in good health (CMV status not recorded). Some clones in this sample may be carry-over from other donors' samples. This chain links TRBV7-2 with TRBJ2-3, with 11 positions matching TRBD2. Sequenced here: cultured CD8+ T cells from PBMCs, sampled from culture after CMV antigen stimulation. The CDR3 region has the DNA TGTGCCAGCAGCTTAGCGGCTAGCGGGGGGTACGCCCCAGATACGCAGTATTTT. It specifies CASSLAASGGYAPDTQYF.